A selection of T cell receptor beta chains follows, all from one sample in a study of CD8 T cells in Susac syndrome. TCRdb re-called the immunoSEQ multiplex PCR reads with MiXCR, one entry per CDR3 protein. The repertoire holds over 350,000 distinct CDR3 sequences, approximately 85% seen once, with approximately 0.12% in the top ten. Material for sequencing was CD8+ T cells from PBMCs. Source of these receptors: a human donor with multiple sclerosis. CDR3s leave out the opening cysteine and the closing phenylalanine or tryptophan. Fields, in order: V gene, J gene, D gene, CDR3 protein. The D gene is left open where the match is weak.

>TRBV27|TRBJ2-7|.
ASSPSESGYEQY
>TRBV5-6|TRBJ2-2|TRBD2
ASSFLRLAESEGANTGELF
>TRBV5-1|TRBJ1-1|TRBD1
ASSWDRGRTEAF
>TRBV3-1|TRBJ2-1|TRBD2
ASSPWTSGHNEQF
>TRBV4-1|TRBJ2-4|TRBD1
ASSLGQGENIQY
>TRBV2|TRBJ2-1|TRBD2
ASPVSAGGTYNEQF
>TRBV5-4|TRBJ2-5|.
ASSFGPYPHAAQY
>TRBV28|TRBJ2-3|TRBD2
ASSSRGREGADTQY
>TRBV27|TRBJ2-1|TRBD2
ASSLGAGGPGEQF
>TRBV11-2|TRBJ2-3|.
ASSSTKGLLTDTQY
>TRBV4-1|TRBJ2-3|TRBD2
ASSHLLAVTDTQY
>TRBV16|TRBJ2-2|TRBD2
ASSQWEGTNTGELF
>TRBV5-6|TRBJ2-3|.
ASSYSTTDTQY
>TRBV12-3/TRBV12-4|TRBJ2-1|.
ASRFPSSGEQF
>TRBV18|TRBJ1-1|.
ASSKTSTEAF
>TRBV12-3/TRBV12-4|TRBJ2-5|.
ASSLVSTETQY
>TRBV20-1|TRBJ2-3|.
SARDPGLDTQY
>TRBV7-9|TRBJ2-7|TRBD1
ASSPTGVGSYEQY
>TRBV5-1|TRBJ1-1|TRBD1
ATRQGAGTEAF
>TRBV2|TRBJ1-6|TRBD1
ASAPGTGINSPLH
>TRBV30|TRBJ1-4|.
AWSGGPNEKLF
>TRBV11-2|TRBJ2-5|.
ASSLDLETQY
>TRBV4-2|TRBJ2-7|TRBD2
ASSLNWAGGSLYEQY
>TRBV12-3/TRBV12-4|TRBJ1-2|.
ASSFLPGRGYT
>TRBV27|TRBJ1-2|.
ASSFSAAYGYT
>TRBV7-9|TRBJ2-7|TRBD1
ASRDGQGIAYEQY
>TRBV5-1|TRBJ2-5|TRBD1
ASSRPLISDRGKGVETQY
>TRBV5-1|TRBJ1-1|.
ASSLGQGARTEAF
>TRBV14|TRBJ2-3|.
ASSQDEGDTQY
>TRBV27|TRBJ2-7|TRBD2
ASSKLAGAYEQY
>TRBV5-1|TRBJ1-4|.
ASSTTGPDNEKLF
>TRBV4-1|TRBJ1-2|.
ASSPRGSDYGYT
>TRBV12-3/TRBV12-4|TRBJ2-5|.
ASSLNGGLEETQY
>TRBV2|TRBJ1-1|TRBD1
ARQIITGGPEAF
>TRBV29-1|TRBJ2-1|.
SVEKVSGRIVDEQF
>TRBV30|TRBJ1-1|.
AWSLAEGLGTTEAF
>TRBV5-1|TRBJ1-5|.
ASSSGEVSNQPQH
>TRBV7-9|TRBJ2-2|TRBD1
ASRAGTDNTGELF
>TRBV28|TRBJ1-2|.
ASSFPPGDDNYGYT
>TRBV27|TRBJ1-2|.
ASSSGQNYGYT
>TRBV6-2/TRBV6-3|TRBJ2-3|TRBD2
ASGLAGTTDTQY
>TRBV29-1|TRBJ2-2|.
SAEGSNTGELF
>TRBV13|TRBJ2-1|.
ASTLDLMGNEQF
>TRBV7-9|TRBJ2-1|.
ASSLISPETGPLNEQF
>TRBV27|TRBJ1-1|.
ASSLYGETTEAF
>TRBV10-3|TRBJ1-3|.
AISTGASGNTIY
>TRBV14|TRBJ2-7|TRBD2
ASSQDLAGGPTLYEQY
>TRBV2|TRBJ2-3|.
ASSEPRSLTDTQY
>TRBV30|TRBJ2-1|TRBD2
AWLLAGGHNEQF
>TRBV5-1|TRBJ1-2|.
ASRGDNYGYT
>TRBV10-3|TRBJ1-2|.
AISESTRRGPFGNGYT
>TRBV6-5|TRBJ1-2|.
ASSYSSYGYT
>TRBV7-6|TRBJ2-7|TRBD1
ASSLEQGASYEQY
>TRBV27|TRBJ2-3|.
ASSLGYTDTQY
>TRBV5-1|TRBJ1-1|TRBD1
ASSLEGGSEAF
>TRBV7-2|TRBJ2-1|.
ASSFTGTGHNEQF
>TRBV27|TRBJ2-2|.
ASRLGGTGELF
>TRBV7-9|TRBJ2-3|.
ASRSLGDTDTQY
>TRBV30|TRBJ1-2|.
AWSPGHSAPLGYT
>TRBV7-6|TRBJ1-5|.
ASSLGVTTGDQPQH